This TCR beta chain was profiled in a study of blood T cell repertoires in COVID-19. Study at large: Sources were T cells, B-cell-depleted T cells, or PBMCs; the material itself was cDNA or gDNA.

There are 12 residues in the CDR3. J was trimmed by 3 bases and V by 9 bases; bases with no gene match: 5. Sequencing used immunoSEQ multiplex PCR; TCRdb keeps in-frame clones, though not all of them. The sample carries 350,000 or so clones, 90% recorded once. The sequenced sample was peripheral blood. The clonotype originates from a man aged 18 to 30 with active or convalescent COVID-19. V is TRBV12-3 or TRBV12-4 and J is TRBJ2-7, with 7 nucleotides matching TRBD2. In nucleotides, the CDR3 is TGTGCCAGTACCAGCGGGATCTACGAGCAGTACTTC. It translates to CASTSGIYEQYF.